This passage covers 18 T cell receptor beta chains from one sample sequenced in a study of blood T cell repertoires in COVID-19. Libraries were prepared by immunoSEQ multiplex PCR; TCRdb keeps only in-frame clonotypes and omits some of them. The sample lists fewer than 55,000 clones, 81% occurring once. Source material: peripheral blood. Every receptor here comes from a woman of 80 years or more with COVID-19, enrolled during active disease.

The chain uses TRBV15 and TRBJ2-4; 7 positions agree with TRBD2. The germline gives CDR1 LNHNV, CDR2 YYDKDF (reference sequence). Trimming cost V 5 bases and J 5 bases; bases outside gene matches: 9. This CDR3 spans 15 amino acids. The CDR3 region is CATSEYREAQNIQYF. CDR3 DNA sequence: TGTGCCACCAGCGAATACCGGGAGGCCCAAAACATTCAGTACTTC.

The rearrangement uses TRBV2 and TRBJ2-5, with 7 bases fitting TRBD1. J lost 1 base, V lost 6 bases, and 5 bases had no gene match. Looked up from germline, CDR1 is SNHLY and CDR2 is FYNNEI. This CDR3 has 14 residues. DNA for the CDR3: TGTGCCAGCAGGACAGGGCCGGTCCAAGAGACCCAGTACTTC. Residues: CASRTGPVQETQYF.

Points on this clone: Germline and junction disagree at one end, which may indicate a read error. CDR3 DNA sequence: TGTGCCAGCATTTCCCTAGGGGACAGGGTTATGTTT. It specifies CASISLGDRVMF. V gene TRBV28 combines with J gene TRBJ1-5; 9 nucleotides line up with TRBD1. The CDR3 is made up of 12 amino acids. Germline CDR1 MDHEN, CDR2 SYDVKM. The full variable domain, its missing parts supplied by reference TRBV28 and TRBJ1-5, is DVKVTQSSRYLVKRTGEKVFLECVQDMDHENMFWYRQDPGLGLRLIYFSYDVKMKEKGDIPEGYSVSREKKERFSLILESASTNQTSMYLCASISLGDRVMFGDGTRLSIL.

The chain uses TRBV28 and TRBJ2-7; weak D call: TRBD2 (6 bases). The CDR3 totals 15 residues. The ends were cut back, 8 bases at V and 1 base at J, with 18 bases in the middle. The germline V gene encodes CDR1 MDHEN and CDR2 SYDVKM. CDR3 in amino acids: CASVSGGTESYEQYF. The CDR3 DNA is TGTGCCAGCGTCTCCGGAGGGACGGAGTCCTACGAGCAGTACTTC.

The V call is TRBV5-6, the J call TRBJ1-4; no definite D call. The CDR3 contains 16 residues. The germline CDR1 and CDR2 sequences are SGHDT and YYEEEE. Trimming removed 3 bases at V and 0 bases at J, with 12 bases between. CDR3 in amino acids: CASSWRASATNEKLFF. Written as DNA, the CDR3 is TGTGCCAGCAGCTGGAGGGCGTCCGCAACTAATGAAAAACTGTTTTTT.

The chain uses TRBV3-1 (or the pseudogene TRBV3-2) and TRBJ2-2; 13 nucleotides match TRBD2. This CDR3 is built from 18 residues. Germline V gives CDR1 LGHDT, CDR2 YNNKEL (reference sequence). The V segment lost 3 bases and the J segment 6 bases; nucleotides outside the gene matches: 10. CDR3 DNA sequence: TGTGCCAGCAGCCATACCTGGGACGGACTAGCGGGAGCCGGGGAGCTGTTTTTT. This encodes CASSHTWDGLAGAGELFF.

This CDR3 is CASSSGSRYEQYF. The CDR3 nucleotides read TGTGCCAGCAGTTCGGGGTCCCGTTACGAGCAGTACTTC. The V gene is TRBV28, the J gene TRBJ2-7; D possibly corresponds to TRBD2 (5 bases). Trimming took 4 bases from V and 4 from J, leaving 11 bases between them. CDR1 MDHEN and CDR2 SYDVKM come from the germline V gene. The length of the CDR3 is 13 residues. Full variable domain (missing parts from reference TRBV28 and TRBJ2-7): DVKVTQSSRYLVKRTGEKVFLECVQDMDHENMFWYRQDPGLGLRLIYFSYDVKMKEKGDIPEGYSVSREKKERFSLILESASTNQTSMYLCASSSGSRYEQYFGPGTRLTVT.

The V gene is TRBV6-1, the J gene TRBJ1-1; D is uncertain. The germline V gene encodes CDR1 MNHNS and CDR2 SASEGT. V shed 4 bases and J shed 7 bases, with 22 bases lying between them. The CDR3 covers 16 residues. The CDR3 reads CASSAIRLSLGGEAFF. The DNA of the CDR3 is TGTGCCAGCAGTGCCATTAGACTATCCCTCGGAGGTGAAGCTTTCTTT.

V gene TRBV3-1 (or the pseudogene TRBV3-2) combines with J gene TRBJ2-7; D possibly corresponds to TRBD2 (6 bases). This CDR3 has 16 residues. V dropped 1 base and J dropped 3 bases, with 16 bases sitting between them. Germline values: CDR1 LGHDT, CDR2 YNNKEL (reference sequence). CDR3 DNA sequence: TGTGCCAGCAGCCAAGCGGCGGGGTCCGGGGTCTACGAGCAGTACTTC. Residues: CASSQAAGSGVYEQYF.

J is TRBJ2-1 and V is TRBV27; 8 positions match TRBD2. This CDR3 spans 13 amino acids. The junction had 6 bases not matched to a gene; V was cut back by 7 bases and J by 7 bases. CDR1 is MNHEY and CDR2 is SMNVEV in the germline V gene (reference sequence). CDR3 in DNA: TGTGCCAGCAACCGGGAGGGCCGGAATGAGCAGTTCTTC. Its protein product is CASNREGRNEQFF.

V usage is TRBV28 and J usage is TRBJ1-1; unclear D gene. Germline assignment: CDR1 MDHEN and CDR2 SYDVKM. The V gene lost 6 bases and the J gene lost 1 base, with 15 bases spanning the gap. CDR3 size: 15 residues. The CDR3 protein is CASRWAPTPNTEAFF. For the CDR3, the DNA is TGTGCCAGCAGGTGGGCACCTACACCGAACACTGAAGCTTTCTTT.

This clone was counted only a few times. The rearrangement links TRBV14 to TRBJ1-2; 8 bases agree with TRBD1. The germline gives CDR1 SGHDN, CDR2 FVKESK. The CDR3 consists of 12 residues. The V segment lost 3 bases and the J segment 9 bases; nucleotides outside the gene matches: 3. The CDR3 spells CASSQDRVRYTF. In DNA, the CDR3 is TGTGCCAGCAGCCAGGACAGGGTTCGCTACACCTTC.

A single count supports this clone. This chain links TRBV14 with TRBJ2-5; TRBD1 is a possible D gene (6 bases). From germline, CDR1 is SGHDN and CDR2 FVKESK. The V and J ends lost 0 bases and 8 bases respectively, with 19 bases between them. CDR3 length: 16 residues. Here the CDR3 reads CASSQDSNRAMRTQYF. DNA for the CDR3: TGTGCCAGCAGCCAAGATAGTAACAGGGCTATGAGAACCCAGTACTTC.

J is TRBJ2-7 and V is TRBV3-1 (or the pseudogene TRBV3-2); 8 bases map to TRBD1. Trimming at V came to 4 bases and at J to 6 bases, leaving 5 bases not matched to a gene. This CDR3 spans 13 amino acids. Germline CDR1 reads LGHDT; CDR2 reads YNNKEL (reference sequence). In DNA form, the CDR3 reads TGTGCCAGCAGCCTCAGGGGGCCGGGCGAGCAGTACTTC. Amino acids: CASSLRGPGEQYF.

The rearrangement links TRBV28 to TRBJ2-7; D perhaps matches TRBD1 (6 bases). Looked up from germline, CDR1 is MDHEN and CDR2 is SYDVKM. There are 14 residues in the CDR3. Deletions cut 8 bases from V and 7 bases from J, with 21 bases between. The CDR3 DNA reads as TGTGCCAGCTGGCGGACAGTCCCTTCGGGGGAGCAGTACTTC. It is translated as CASWRTVPSGEQYF.

The V call is TRBV19, the J call TRBJ2-2; 8 bases map to TRBD1. V shed 7 bases, J shed 7 bases, and the junction held 5 bases outside the gene matches. Germline V lookup: CDR1 LNHDA, CDR2 SQIVND (reference sequence). This CDR3 is built from 13 residues. In nucleotides, the CDR3 is TGTGCCAGTAATGACAGGGGTATCGGGGAGCTGTTTTTT. It is translated as CASNDRGIGELFF.

The rearrangement links TRBV5-3 to TRBJ1-6; D call uncertain. TRBV5-3 is assigned to the ORF class and has an uncertain function. V was shortened by 2 bases and J by 6 bases, with 6 bases between the two germline ends. The length of the CDR3 is 13 residues. CDR3 DNA sequence: TGTGCCAGAAGCTTAGAGGGTAATTCACCCCTCCACTTT. Its translation: CARSLEGNSPLHF.

The rearrangement uses TRBV11-2 and TRBJ2-2; 8 bases map to TRBD1. The CDR3 has 16 amino acids. Trimming removed 0 bases from V and 6 bases from J; junction bases left unmatched: 6. Germline values: CDR1 SGHAT, CDR2 FQNNGV. In DNA form, the CDR3 reads TGTGCCAGCAGCTTAGACCCAGGGGGCTCGGCCGGGGAGCTGTTTTTT. It is translated as CASSLDPGGSAGELFF.